These 27 T cell receptor beta chains were sequenced from one sample in a study of T cell changes during pregnancy in multiple sclerosis. Clones were read by immunoSEQ multiplex PCR, and TCRdb kept only the in-frame ones, dropping some. Counted here are 20,000 to 30,000 clones, around 86% occurring once; the ten biggest clones make up 0.8% to 1.3%. This sample comprised CD4+ T cells from peripheral blood mononuclear cells, obtained in the second trimester of pregnancy. The receptors originated from a female donor in good health, enrolled as a control in a pregnancy study.

The chain couples TRBV27 to TRBJ1-6; tentative D call: TRBD1 (6 bases). This CDR3 has 14 amino acids. CDR1 and CDR2 (germline): MNHEY, SMNVEV (reference sequence). V was cut by 3 bases and J by 10 bases, with 13 bases left in between. The CDR3 sequence: CASSFGWGRSPLHF. CDR3 coding DNA: TGTGCCAGCAGTTTCGGGTGGGGGCGGTCACCCCTCCACTTT.

The genes are TRBV7-3 and TRBJ2-4; D remains ambiguous. Trimming pared 0 bases from V and 13 bases from J, leaving 13 bases between. Germline V gene sequence: CDR1 SGHTA, CDR2 FQGTGA. The CDR3 runs to 13 residues. The CDR3 bases are TGTGCCAGCAGCTTAACGCCCCAGCGCCCACAGTACTTC. Residues: CASSLTPQRPQYF.

The rearrangement links TRBV4-1 to TRBJ2-2; 7 bases are shared with TRBD2. The V gene end was trimmed by 0 bases and the J gene end by 5 bases; junction bases not matched to a gene: 9. CDR3 size: 17 residues. Per the germline V gene, CDR1 is MGHRA and CDR2 is YSYEKL. The CDR3 bases are TGCGCCAGCAGCCAAGATAAGGCTAGCGGACCAACCGGGGAGCTGTTTTTT. This encodes CASSQDKASGPTGELFF.

The chain employs TRBV14 and TRBJ2-7, with 10 bases lining up with TRBD1. This CDR3 comprises 15 residues. Germline-derived CDR1 and CDR2 are SGHDN and FVKESK. V gave up 6 bases and J gave up 4 bases; unmatched junction bases: 9. CDR3 in DNA: TGTGCCAGCAGTCGTCACGACAGGGGGCAATACGAGCAGTACTTC. Amino acids: CASSRHDRGQYEQYF. Looking up the rest from reference TRBV14 and TRBJ2-7 gives the full variable domain: EAGVTQFPSHSVIEKGQTVTLRCDPISGHDNLYWYRRVMGKEIKFLLHFVKESKQDESGMPNNRFLAERTGGTYSTLKVQPAELEDSGVYFCASSRHDRGQYEQYFGPGTRLTVT.

This clone was found a few times. The chain carries TRBV7-3 and TRBJ1-1; TRBD1 is a possible D gene (5 bases). The V gene's germline CDR1 is SGHTA and CDR2 FQGTGA. The CDR3 spans 13 residues. With 2 bases removed from V and 4 bases from J, the gap between germline ends came to 8 bases. CDR3 nucleotide sequence: TGTGCCAGCAGCTTACAGGGCCCCACTGAAGCTTTCTTT. This sequence encodes CASSLQGPTEAFF. The whole variable domain, remainder taken from reference TRBV7-3 and TRBJ1-1, is GAGVSQTPSNKVTEKGKYVELRCDPISGHTALYWYRQSLGQGPEFLIYFQGTGAADDSGLPNDRFFAVRPEGSVSTLKIQRTERGDSAVYLCASSLQGPTEAFFGQGTRLTVV.

The V and J genes are TRBV11-2 and TRBJ2-5; tentative D call: TRBD2 (6 bases). Germline V gene lookup returns CDR1 SGHAT and CDR2 FQNNGV. V dropped 7 bases and J dropped 4 bases, with 16 bases sitting between them. This CDR3 is 14 amino acids long. CDR3 in amino acids: CASTEGTGRETQYF. In DNA form, the CDR3 reads TGTGCCAGCACCGAGGGGACTGGCCGAGAGACCCAGTACTTC. The full variable domain, in which reference TRBV11-2 and TRBJ2-5 provide the parts outside the CDR3, is EAGVAQSPRYKIIEKRQSVAFWCNPISGHATLYWYQQILGQGPKLLIQFQNNGVVDDSQLPKDRFSAERLKGVDSTLKIQPAKLEDSAVYLCASTEGTGRETQYFGPGTRLLVL.

This chain links TRBV5-1 with TRBJ1-1, with D perhaps TRBD1 (6 bases). CDR1 and CDR2 from the germline V gene are SGHRS and YFSETQ. V was clipped by 0 bases and J by 5 bases, with 14 bases between them. The CDR3 extends over 15 amino acids. Written as DNA, the CDR3 is TGCGCCAGCAGCTTGGGTGGCGGGGGCGGAACTGAAGCTTTCTTT. Translation: CASSLGGGGGTEAFF.

This clone has more than one count but fewer than ten. The sample has other DNA sequences that encode this CDR3 too. This chain links TRBV20-1 with TRBJ1-2; no reliable D call. The CDR3 is 11 amino acids. V was pared by 5 bases and J by 4 bases, with 8 bases between. CDR1 and CDR2 from the germline V gene are DFQATT and SNEGSKA (reference sequence). This CDR3 is CSAGAGYGYTF. CDR3 nucleotide sequence: TGCAGTGCTGGTGCGGGCTATGGCTACACCTTC.

V and J are TRBV10-3 and TRBJ2-7; 9 bases are shared with TRBD1. The J segment lost 2 bases and the V segment lost 4 bases, leaving 3 bases of the junction unmatched. Germline lookup yields CDR1 ENHRY and CDR2 SYGVKD. The CDR3 consists of 14 residues. The DNA of the CDR3 is TGTGCCATCAGTGTAGGGACAGGGCCCTACGAGCAGTACTTC. It codes for CAISVGTGPYEQYF.

The J gene is TRBJ1-5, the V gene TRBV6-1, with 11 bases identical to TRBD1. The CDR3 totals 18 residues. J was trimmed by 0 bases and V by 4 bases; bases with no gene match: 8. From germline, CDR1 is MNHNS and CDR2 SASEGT. In nucleotides, the CDR3 is TGTGCCAGCAGTGCGGGACAGGGGGGGGATTATAGCAATCAGCCCCAGCATTTT. It specifies CASSAGQGGDYSNQPQHF.

This sequence joins TRBV19 and TRBJ1-4; TRBD1 matches 11 bases. There are 17 residues in the CDR3. Looked up from germline, CDR1 is LNHDA and CDR2 is SQIVND (reference sequence). V gave up 4 bases and J gave up 1 base; unmatched junction bases: 5. CDR3 bases: TGTGCCAGTAGTAGTGGGGACAGGGGGAGAACTAATGAAAAACTGTTTTTT. It codes for CASSSGDRGRTNEKLFF.

This sequence joins TRBV4-1 and TRBJ2-3; the match to TRBD2 covers 7 bases. From germline, CDR1 is MGHRA and CDR2 YSYEKL. The J segment lost 1 base and the V segment lost 1 base, leaving 5 bases of the junction unmatched. This CDR3 contains 16 residues. The CDR3 DNA reads TGCGCCAGCAGCCAAGCGTCTAGCGGACGCACAGATACGCAGTATTTT. The encoded protein is CASSQASSGRTDTQYF.

The chain links TRBV10-3 to TRBJ2-3; TRBD2 matches 11 bases. The CDR3 runs 18 residues. Germline V lookup: CDR1 ENHRY, CDR2 SYGVKD. V lost 5 bases to trimming and J lost 0 bases; unmatched junction nucleotides: 10. CDR3 in amino acids: CAISPGLAGGRSTDTQYF. In nucleotides, the CDR3 is TGTGCCATCAGTCCCGGACTAGCGGGCGGACGAAGCACAGATACGCAGTATTTT.

This chain connects TRBV6-5 to TRBJ1-4; D not certain. Germline values: CDR1 MNHEY, CDR2 SVGAGI. With 4 bases removed from V and 0 bases from J, the gap between germline ends came to 9 bases. The CDR3 sequence is 15 residues long. The CDR3 DNA reads as TGTGCCAGCAGTTCTTCCGGGACAACTAATGAAAAACTGTTTTTT. Protein: CASSSSGTTNEKLFF.

The CDR3 reads CASRSHRGDIQYF. DNA of the CDR3: TGTGCCAGCAGATCCCACAGGGGAGACATTCAGTACTTC. The V call is TRBV27, the J call TRBJ2-4; 7 bases agree with TRBD1. CDR3 length: 13 amino acids. V shed 6 bases and J 8 bases; nucleotides not matched to a gene: 7. In germline, CDR1 is MNHEY, CDR2 SMNVEV (reference sequence).

The gene calls are TRBV2 and TRBJ1-5; possibly TRBD1 for D (6 bases). This CDR3 is 15 amino acids long. Trimming stripped 8 bases from V and 3 bases from J, with 17 bases between. Germline V gives CDR1 SNHLY, CDR2 FYNNEI. The CDR3, as DNA: TGTGCCAGCGTACGGGACACCCAATACAATCAGCCCCAGCATTTT. Amino acid sequence: CASVRDTQYNQPQHF.

V is TRBV9 and J is TRBJ2-2; TRBD1 matches at 10 bases. Germline assignment: CDR1 SGDLS and CDR2 YYNGEE. With V trimmed by 3 bases and J by 3 bases, 5 bases remained unmatched. This CDR3 spans 16 amino acids. The CDR3 spells CASSAPGTGDTGELFF. CDR3 DNA: TGTGCCAGCAGCGCGCCCGGGACAGGGGACACCGGGGAGCTGTTTTTT. Based on the CDR3 plus reference TRBV9 and TRBJ2-2, the full variable domain is DSGVTQTPKHLITATGQRVTLRCSPRSGDLSVYWYQQSLDQGLQFLIQYYNGEERAKGNILERFSAQQFPDLHSELNLSSLELGDSALYFCASSAPGTGDTGELFFGEGSRLTVL.

J is TRBJ2-5 and V is TRBV5-1; TRBD2 agrees at 9 bases. Losses at the gene ends were 1 base for V and 4 bases for J; bases not matched to a gene: 5. Germline V lookup: CDR1 SGHRS, CDR2 YFSETQ. The CDR3 contains 15 residues. As DNA, the CDR3 is TGCGCCAGCAGCTTGATTAGCGGGGGAGGAGAGACCCAGTACTTC. As protein: CASSLISGGGETQYF.

The CDR3 sequence: CASSLVSGSNQPQHF. The CDR3 DNA reads as TGTGCCAGCAGCTTAGTATCCGGGTCCAATCAGCCCCAGCATTTT. The chain combines TRBV7-2 with TRBJ1-5; D is unclear. The CDR3 totals 15 residues. Germline assignment: CDR1 SGHTA and CDR2 FQGNSA. Deletions cut 1 base from V and 3 bases from J, with 10 bases between.

The chain links TRBV4-3 to TRBJ2-3; a weak D match, TRBD1 (6 bases). The CDR3 contains 14 residues. Looked up from germline, CDR1 is LGHNA and CDR2 is YSLEER. V lost 0 bases and J lost 7, with 11 bases in between. CDR3 DNA: TGCGCCAGCAGCCAAGAAGGTGGGACATATACGCAGTATTTT. Amino acids: CASSQEGGTYTQYF.

The chain combines TRBV19 with TRBJ2-2; D possibly corresponds to TRBD1 (5 bases). This CDR3 has 13 residues. Germline V lookup: CDR1 LNHDA, CDR2 SQIVND (reference sequence). V dropped 6 bases and J dropped 3 bases, with 8 bases sitting between them. The CDR3 nucleotides read TGTGCCAGTAGCGCAGGGTACACCGGGGAGCTGTTTTTT. Translation gives CASSAGYTGELFF.

The CDR3 nucleotides are TGTGCCAGTAGCGCGGACAGCCTCTATGGCTACACCTTC. Protein: CASSADSLYGYTF. The rearrangement joins TRBV19 to TRBJ1-2; a possible D gene is TRBD1 (6 bases). Germline loops: CDR1 LNHDA, CDR2 SQIVND (reference sequence). The V end was cut by 6 bases, the J end by 4 bases, with 12 bases between. This CDR3 has 13 residues.

The gene calls are TRBV4-3 and TRBJ2-1; perhaps TRBD2 as D (6 bases). Trimming cost V 5 bases and J 6 bases, with 17 bases left between them. Germline V lookup: CDR1 LGHNA, CDR2 YSLEER. The CDR3 consists of 15 residues. The CDR3 spells CASSVQGRLGNEQFF. As DNA, the CDR3 is TGCGCCAGCAGCGTTCAAGGGAGGTTGGGCAATGAGCAGTTCTTC.

This clone was observed a few times. This chain uses TRBV5-1 with TRBJ2-7; TRBD1 might be the D (5 bases). The CDR3 is made up of 14 amino acids. Germline CDR1 and CDR2: SGHRS and YFSETQ. Trimming took 0 bases from V and 2 from J, leaving 9 bases between them. The CDR3 DNA is TGCGCCAGCAGCTTGGGACAGCCGCCCTACGAGCAGTACTTC. Protein: CASSLGQPPYEQYF.

This chain connects TRBV19 to TRBJ2-3, with 9 positions matching TRBD1. V lost 6 bases, J lost 5 bases, and 6 bases stayed unmatched. CDR3 size: 14 residues. Per the germline V gene, CDR1 is LNHDA and CDR2 is SQIVND (reference sequence). CDR3 amino acids: CASSRGQGIDTQYF. The CDR3 DNA follows: TGTGCCAGTAGCCGCGGACAGGGGATAGATACGCAGTATTTT.

This clone was recorded once. This sequence joins TRBV27 and TRBJ1-4; tentatively, D is TRBD1 (5 bases). Germline lookup yields CDR1 MNHEY and CDR2 SMNVEV (reference sequence). The CDR3 is made up of 15 amino acids. V lost 4 bases and J lost 5, with 14 bases in between. The CDR3 nucleotides read TGTGCCAGCAGTTATATGCGGGGGGGGAATGAAAAACTGTTTTTT. Translating gives CASSYMRGGNEKLFF.

The chain uses TRBV9 and TRBJ1-3, with D maybe TRBD1 (6 bases). Trimming took off 3 bases at V and 2 bases at J, with 15 bases between the two ends. CDR1 and CDR2 (germline): SGDLS, YYNGEE. CDR3 length equals 16 residues. This chain's CDR3 is CASSASGTKAGNTIYF. The CDR3 DNA reads as TGTGCCAGCAGCGCCTCCGGGACAAAAGCTGGAAACACCATATATTTT. The full variable domain, in which reference TRBV9 and TRBJ1-3 provide the parts outside the CDR3, is DSGVTQTPKHLITATGQRVTLRCSPRSGDLSVYWYQQSLDQGLQFLIQYYNGEERAKGNILERFSAQQFPDLHSELNLSSLELGDSALYFCASSASGTKAGNTIYFGEGSWLTVV.